One and the same sample provided the 18 T cell receptor beta chains below, sequenced in a study of CD8+ T cells in alopecia areata (dated by TCRdb to 2017 to 2018). Library preparation used the immunoSEQ multiplex PCR assay. For TCR sequencing, RNA was extracted from every sample and reverse transcribed into cDNA to serve as template. TCRdb obtained this table from immuneACCESS and retained in-frame rearrangements with V and J assigned. These tables miss some clones; where compared with another copy, unresolved V genes account for less than half of the shortfall, and the remainder is unexplained. The sample table contains about 190,000 clones; only one count was recorded for 60% to 70% of them. The ten largest clones capture roughly 0.67% of the sample. In the paper's terms, the time point label means: about 4 weeks on oral tofacitinib. The treatment or condition label corresponds to: oral pan-JAK inhibitor, 5-10 mg twice daily.

The sample consisted of CD4+ T cells sorted from blood, taken at week 4, from a patient treated with tofacitinib. Receptors were obtained from a human donor with alopecia areata.

The gene calls are TRBV2 and TRBJ2-7, with TRBD1 identical over 8 bases. CDR3 length: 14 residues. The germline V gene encodes CDR1 SNHLY and CDR2 FYNNEI. J was trimmed by 2 bases and V by 6 bases; bases with no gene match: 6. The CDR3 region is CASSGQGRTYEQYF. The CDR3 DNA reads TGTGCCAGCAGCGGACAGGGTAGGACCTACGAGCAGTACTTC.

The chain employs TRBV30 and TRBJ1-5; no firm D call. The V and J ends lost 2 bases and 4 bases respectively, with 12 bases between them. Germline loops: CDR1 GTSNPN, CDR2 SVGIG (reference sequence). The CDR3 contains 14 residues. The CDR3 sequence: CAWSKRASNQPQHF. CDR3 DNA sequence: TGTGCCTGGAGTAAACGGGCCTCTAATCAGCCCCAGCATTTT.

This chain connects TRBV7-9 to TRBJ2-7; a possible D gene is TRBD2 (5 bases). The germline CDR1 and CDR2 sequences are SEHNR and FQNEAQ (reference sequence). The CDR3 has 15 residues. The V gene lost 4 bases and the J gene lost 0 bases, with 13 bases spanning the gap. This chain's CDR3 is CASSSPPGTSYEQYF. The CDR3 coding sequence is TGTGCCAGCAGCTCCCCCCCGGGAACCTCCTACGAGCAGTACTTC.

J is TRBJ2-2 and V is TRBV4-1; tentatively, D is TRBD2 (5 bases). V was trimmed by 5 bases and J by 2 bases, leaving 24 bases between them. Germline lookup yields CDR1 MGHRA and CDR2 YSYEKL. The length of the CDR3 is 19 residues. The CDR3 protein is CASSAFGIAGGVNTGELFF. As DNA, the CDR3 is TGCGCCAGCAGCGCGTTTGGTATCGCGGGTGGTGTCAACACCGGGGAGCTGTTTTTT.

This clone was recorded once. The chain is built from TRBV6-5 and TRBJ1-2, with TRBD1 as a possible D gene (6 bases). V was pared by 7 bases and J by 5 bases, with 14 bases between. Germline V CDR1 and CDR2: MNHEY, SVGAGI. The CDR3 extends over 13 amino acids. CDR3 in amino acids: CASKGGASYGYTF. The DNA for the CDR3 is TGTGCCAGCAAGGGGGGCGCTTCTTATGGCTACACCTTC.

This clone has more than one count but fewer than ten. The rearrangement joins TRBV15 to TRBJ2-1; 14 nucleotides match TRBD2. Germline V gene lookup returns CDR1 LNHNV and CDR2 YYDKDF (reference sequence). The V segment lost 3 bases and the J segment 8 bases; nucleotides outside the gene matches: 9. The CDR3 has 17 amino acids. Here the CDR3 reads CATSSLSGTSGSDEQFF. The CDR3 nucleotides are TGTGCCACCAGCAGTCTATCCGGGACTAGCGGGAGTGATGAGCAGTTCTTC.

The chain joins TRBV29-1 to TRBJ1-1; D is perhaps TRBD1 (6 bases). The CDR3 consists of 13 residues. Looked up from germline, CDR1 is SQVTM and CDR2 is ANQGSEA. V lost 5 bases, J lost 1 base, and 11 bases lay in between. The CDR3 region is CSVIKQGNTEAFF. The CDR3 DNA is TGCAGCGTTATAAAACAGGGGAACACTGAAGCTTTCTTT. Filled out from reference TRBV29-1 and TRBJ1-1, the complete variable domain reads SAVISQKPSRDICQRGTSLTIQCQVDSQVTMMFWYRQQPGQSLTLIATANQGSEATYESGFVIDKFPISRPNLTFSTLTVSNMSPEDSSIYLCSVIKQGNTEAFFGQGTRLTVV.

This clone occurred a few times. This chain links TRBV15 with TRBJ2-5; TRBD2 might be the D (6 bases). Per germline, CDR1 LNHNV and CDR2 YYDKDF (reference sequence). The length of the CDR3 is 14 residues. V was shortened by 1 base and J by 5 bases, with 11 bases between the two germline ends. The CDR3 DNA follows: TGTGCCACCAGCAGAGTTGGAGGGCCGGAGACCCAGTACTTC. This codes for CATSRVGGPETQYF.

V is TRBV29-1 and J is TRBJ2-3; TRBD2 agrees at 10 bases. There are 14 residues in the CDR3. CDR1 is SQVTM and CDR2 is ANQGSEA in the germline V gene. Trimming cost V 3 bases and J 4 bases; bases outside gene matches: 4. The CDR3 loop is CSVDTSGISDTQYF. CDR3 DNA sequence: TGCAGCGTTGACACTAGCGGGATTTCAGATACGCAGTATTTT.

Note on this clone: The identical CDR3 is also encoded by other nucleotide sequences in the sample. The chain joins TRBV7-2 to TRBJ2-5; D ambiguous. The germline CDR1 and CDR2 sequences are SGHTA and FQGNSA. This CDR3 comprises 13 residues. Trimming removed 1 base from V and 2 bases from J, with 5 bases in between. The DNA of the CDR3 is TGTGCCAGCAGCTTAGACAGACAAGAGACCCAGTACTTC. As protein: CASSLDRQETQYF.

In DNA form, the CDR3 reads TGTGCCTGGACCATCGGCAGGTCAAGTCGTGGCTACACCTTC. It yields the protein CAWTIGRSSRGYTF. The chain carries TRBV30 and TRBJ1-2; D unclear. Per the germline V gene, CDR1 is GTSNPN and CDR2 is SVGIG (reference sequence). V shed 4 bases and J shed 7 bases, with 19 bases lying between them. The CDR3 runs 14 residues.

This chain uses TRBV28 with TRBJ2-7; unclear D gene. The CDR3 is 12 residues long. The germline CDR1 and CDR2 sequences are MDHEN and SYDVKM. V was pared by 3 bases and J by 6 bases, with 9 bases between. CDR3 loop: CASSFELAEQYF. Written as DNA, the CDR3 is TGTGCCAGCAGTTTCGAACTGGCCGAGCAGTACTTC. The variable domain in full, with the rest retrieved from reference TRBV28 and TRBJ2-7, is DVKVTQSSRYLVKRTGEKVFLECVQDMDHENMFWYRQDPGLGLRLIYFSYDVKMKEKGDIPEGYSVSREKKERFSLILESASTNQTSMYLCASSFELAEQYFGPGTRLTVT.

The chain joins TRBV15 to TRBJ2-1; 11 bases are a match to TRBD1. Germline V gene lookup returns CDR1 LNHNV and CDR2 YYDKDF (reference sequence). This CDR3 spans 15 amino acids. Trimming took 3 bases from V and 9 from J; bases not matched to a gene: 7. The CDR3 sequence: CATSSVSGTGGEQFF. CDR3 nucleotide sequence: TGTGCCACCAGCAGTGTATCTGGGACAGGGGGTGAGCAGTTCTTC.

The V and J genes are TRBV23-1 and TRBJ2-1; the D call may be TRBD1 or TRBD2 (5 bases each). TRBV23-1 carries the ORF label, with uncertain function. This CDR3 is built from 15 residues. The ends were cut back, 6 bases at V and 10 bases at J, with 22 bases in the middle. CDR3 nucleotide sequence: TGCGCCAGCAGCCCGTTCGGGGCCCACGAAGGAGAGCAGTTCTTC. This sequence encodes CASSPFGAHEGEQFF.

The CDR3 DNA follows: TGTGCCAGCAGTTTGAGGCAGGCACTAGCGGGAGGAGATACGCAGTATTTT. This encodes CASSLRQALAGGDTQYF. The chain uses TRBV27 and TRBJ2-3; 12 bases fit TRBD2. Germline V gene lookup returns CDR1 MNHEY and CDR2 SMNVEV (reference sequence). The CDR3 is 17 amino acids. V lost 3 bases, J lost 5 bases, and 9 bases stayed unmatched.

The V gene is TRBV29-1, the J gene TRBJ2-7; no firm D call. Trimming shortened V by 5 bases and J by 6 bases, and 8 bases separated the two germline ends. The CDR3 is 10 amino acids. In germline, CDR1 is SQVTM, CDR2 ANQGSEA. This CDR3 is CSVKDAEQYF. The CDR3 nucleotides read TGCAGCGTTAAGGACGCCGAGCAGTACTTC.

This clone was counted between two and nine times. This CDR3 reads CSTLGQGIYNEQFF. CDR3 nucleotides: TGCAGCACCCTGGGACAGGGGATCTACAATGAGCAGTTCTTC. This rearrangement joins TRBV29-1 to TRBJ2-1; 10 bases are a match to TRBD1. CDR1 SQVTM and CDR2 ANQGSEA come from the germline V gene. The CDR3 covers 14 residues. V lost 8 bases to trimming and J lost 3 bases; unmatched junction nucleotides: 7.

This clone was counted a single time. The chain couples TRBV2 to TRBJ2-3, with unresolved D. The CDR3 runs 11 residues. Germline lookup yields CDR1 SNHLY and CDR2 FYNNEI. With 6 bases removed from V and 1 base from J, the gap between germline ends came to 2 bases. CDR3 sequence reads: CASRGTDTQYF. The CDR3 region has the DNA TGTGCCAGCAGGGGCACAGATACGCAGTATTTT.